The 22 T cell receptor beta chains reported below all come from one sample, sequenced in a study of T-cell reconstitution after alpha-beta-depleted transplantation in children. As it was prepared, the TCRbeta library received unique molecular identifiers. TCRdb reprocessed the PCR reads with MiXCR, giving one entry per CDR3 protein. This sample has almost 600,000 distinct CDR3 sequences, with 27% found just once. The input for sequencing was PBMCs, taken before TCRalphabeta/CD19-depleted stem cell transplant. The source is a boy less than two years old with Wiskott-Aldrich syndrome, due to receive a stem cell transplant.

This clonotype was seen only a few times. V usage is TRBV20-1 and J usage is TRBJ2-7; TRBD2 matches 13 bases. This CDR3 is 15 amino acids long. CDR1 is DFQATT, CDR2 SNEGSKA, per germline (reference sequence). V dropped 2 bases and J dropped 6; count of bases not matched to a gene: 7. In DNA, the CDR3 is TGCAGTGCTAGACCCCGGACTAGCGGGAGAACCGAGCAGTACTTC. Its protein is CSARPRTSGRTEQYF.

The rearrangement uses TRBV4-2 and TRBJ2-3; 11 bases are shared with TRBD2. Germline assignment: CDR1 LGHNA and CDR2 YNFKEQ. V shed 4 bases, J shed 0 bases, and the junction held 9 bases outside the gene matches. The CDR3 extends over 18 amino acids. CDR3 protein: CASSPRERTSGSTDTQYF. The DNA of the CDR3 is TGTGCCAGCAGCCCGAGAGAAAGGACTAGCGGGAGCACAGATACGCAGTATTTT.

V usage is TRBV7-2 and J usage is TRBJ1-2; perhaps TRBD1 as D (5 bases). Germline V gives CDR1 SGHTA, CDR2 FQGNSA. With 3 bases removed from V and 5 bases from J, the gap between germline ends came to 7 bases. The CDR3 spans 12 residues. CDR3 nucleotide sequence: TGTGCCAGCAGCTTGACAGTTTATGGCTACACCTTC. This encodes CASSLTVYGYTF.

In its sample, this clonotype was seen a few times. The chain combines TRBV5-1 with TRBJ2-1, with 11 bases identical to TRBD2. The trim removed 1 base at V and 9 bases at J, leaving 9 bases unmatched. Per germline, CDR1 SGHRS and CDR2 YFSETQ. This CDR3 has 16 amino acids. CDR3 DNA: TGCGCCAGCAGCTTGAGCGCTAGCGGGAGGTTAGGTGAGCAGTTCTTC. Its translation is CASSLSASGRLGEQFF. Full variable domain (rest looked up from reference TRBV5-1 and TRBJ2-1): KAGVTQTPRYLIKTRGQQVTLSCSPISGHRSVSWYQQTPGQGLQFLFEYFSETQRNKGNFPGRFSGRQFSNSRSEMNVSTLELGDSALYLCASSLSASGRLGEQFFGPGTRLTVL.

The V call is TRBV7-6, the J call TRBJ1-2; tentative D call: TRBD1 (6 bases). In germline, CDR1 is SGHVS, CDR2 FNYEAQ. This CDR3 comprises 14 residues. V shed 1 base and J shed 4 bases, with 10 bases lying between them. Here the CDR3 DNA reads TGTGCCAGCAGCTTAGAGGAGGGGGGCTATGGCTACACCTTC. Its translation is CASSLEEGGYGYTF.

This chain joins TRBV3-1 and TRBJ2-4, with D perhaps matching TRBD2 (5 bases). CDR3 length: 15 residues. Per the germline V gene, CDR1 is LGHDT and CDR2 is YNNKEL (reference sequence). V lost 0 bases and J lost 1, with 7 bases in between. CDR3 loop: CASSQEIAAKNIQYF. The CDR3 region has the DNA TGTGCCAGCAGCCAAGAAATAGCGGCCAAAAACATTCAGTACTTC.

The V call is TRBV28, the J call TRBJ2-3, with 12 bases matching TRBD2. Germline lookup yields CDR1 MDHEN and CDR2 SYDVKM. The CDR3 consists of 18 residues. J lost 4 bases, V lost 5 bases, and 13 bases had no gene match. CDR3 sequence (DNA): TGTGCCAGCAGTCCCTATTCGACTAGCGGGAGATTGGCAGATACGCAGTATTTT. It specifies CASSPYSTSGRLADTQYF.

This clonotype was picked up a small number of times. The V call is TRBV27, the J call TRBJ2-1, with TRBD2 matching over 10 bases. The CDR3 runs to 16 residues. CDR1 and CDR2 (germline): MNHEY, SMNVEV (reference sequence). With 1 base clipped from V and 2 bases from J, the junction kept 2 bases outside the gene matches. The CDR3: CASSLFGLAAYNEQFF. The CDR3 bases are TGTGCCAGCAGTTTATTTGGACTAGCGGCCTACAATGAGCAGTTCTTC.

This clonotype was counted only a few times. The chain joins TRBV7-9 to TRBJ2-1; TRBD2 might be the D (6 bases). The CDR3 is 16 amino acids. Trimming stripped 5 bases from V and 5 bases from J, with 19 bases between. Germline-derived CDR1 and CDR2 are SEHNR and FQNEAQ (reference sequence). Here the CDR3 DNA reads TGTGCCAGCAGCGGGATAACAGGCGGGGTAAACAATGAGCAGTTCTTC. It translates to CASSGITGGVNNEQFF.

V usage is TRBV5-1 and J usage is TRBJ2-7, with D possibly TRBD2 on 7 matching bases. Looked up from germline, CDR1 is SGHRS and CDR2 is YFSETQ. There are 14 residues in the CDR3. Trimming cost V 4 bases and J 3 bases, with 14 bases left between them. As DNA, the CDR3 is TGCGCCAGCAGCGGAGAGGGGGAGGGCTACGAGCAGTACTTC. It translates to CASSGEGEGYEQYF.

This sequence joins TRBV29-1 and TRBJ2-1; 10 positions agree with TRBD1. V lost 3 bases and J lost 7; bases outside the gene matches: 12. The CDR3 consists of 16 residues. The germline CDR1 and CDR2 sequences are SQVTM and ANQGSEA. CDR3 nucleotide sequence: TGCAGCGTTGACCGGACAGGGGGACGTACGAAGAATGAGCAGTTCTTC. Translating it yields CSVDRTGGRTKNEQFF.

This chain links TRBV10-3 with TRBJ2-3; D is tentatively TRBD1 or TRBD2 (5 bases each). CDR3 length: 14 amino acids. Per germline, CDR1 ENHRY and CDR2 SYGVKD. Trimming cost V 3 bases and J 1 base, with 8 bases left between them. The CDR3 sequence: CAISDEGRTDTQYF. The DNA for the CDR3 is TGTGCCATCAGTGACGAGGGGCGCACAGATACGCAGTATTTT.

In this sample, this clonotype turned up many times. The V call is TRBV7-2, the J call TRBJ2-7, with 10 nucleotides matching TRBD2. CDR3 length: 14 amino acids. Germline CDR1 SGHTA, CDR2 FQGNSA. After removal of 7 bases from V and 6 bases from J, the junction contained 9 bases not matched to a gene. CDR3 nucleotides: TGTGCCAGCACCTCGGTAGGACTAGCGGCCGAGCAGTACTTC. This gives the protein CASTSVGLAAEQYF.

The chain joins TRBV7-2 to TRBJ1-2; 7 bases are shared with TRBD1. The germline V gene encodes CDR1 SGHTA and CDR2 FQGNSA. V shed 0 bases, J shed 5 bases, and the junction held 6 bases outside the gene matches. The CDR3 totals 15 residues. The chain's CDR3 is CASSLAGQLPYGYTF. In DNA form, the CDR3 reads TGTGCCAGCAGCTTAGCGGGACAGCTACCGTATGGCTACACCTTC. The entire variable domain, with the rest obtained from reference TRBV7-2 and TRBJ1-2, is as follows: GAGVSQSPSNKVTEKGKDVELRCDPISGHTALYWYRQSLGQGLEFLIYFQGNSAPDKSGLPSDRFSAERTGGSVSTLTIQRTQQEDSAVYLCASSLAGQLPYGYTFGSGTRLTVV.

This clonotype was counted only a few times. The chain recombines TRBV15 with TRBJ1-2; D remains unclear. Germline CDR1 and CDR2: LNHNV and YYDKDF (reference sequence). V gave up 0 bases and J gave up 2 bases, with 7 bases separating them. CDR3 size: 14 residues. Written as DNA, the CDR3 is TGTGCCACCAGCAGAGATTTACAGAACTATGGCTACACCTTC. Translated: CATSRDLQNYGYTF.

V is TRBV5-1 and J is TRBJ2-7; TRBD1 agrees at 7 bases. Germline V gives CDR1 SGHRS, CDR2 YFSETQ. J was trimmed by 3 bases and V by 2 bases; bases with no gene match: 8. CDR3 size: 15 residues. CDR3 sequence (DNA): TGCGCCAGCAGCTTCTTTAGTACAGGGGTCTACGAGCAGTACTTC. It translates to CASSFFSTGVYEQYF.

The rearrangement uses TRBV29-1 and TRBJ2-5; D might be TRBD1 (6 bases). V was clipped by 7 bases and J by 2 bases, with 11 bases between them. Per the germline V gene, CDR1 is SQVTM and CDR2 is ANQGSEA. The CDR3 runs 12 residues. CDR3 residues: CSATGLQETQYF. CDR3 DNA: TGCAGCGCAACAGGGCTGCAAGAGACCCAGTACTTC. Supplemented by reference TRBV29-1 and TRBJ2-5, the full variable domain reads SAVISQKPSRDICQRGTSLTIQCQVDSQVTMMFWYRQQPGQSLTLIATANQGSEATYESGFVIDKFPISRPNLTFSTLTVSNMSPEDSSIYLCSATGLQETQYFGPGTRLLVL.

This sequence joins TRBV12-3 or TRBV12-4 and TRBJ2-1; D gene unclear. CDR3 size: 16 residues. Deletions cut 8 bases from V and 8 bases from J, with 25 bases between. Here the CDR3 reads CASRWIGLGGLDEQFF. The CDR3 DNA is TGTGCCAGCCGCTGGATCGGATTAGGCGGTTTGGATGAGCAGTTCTTC.

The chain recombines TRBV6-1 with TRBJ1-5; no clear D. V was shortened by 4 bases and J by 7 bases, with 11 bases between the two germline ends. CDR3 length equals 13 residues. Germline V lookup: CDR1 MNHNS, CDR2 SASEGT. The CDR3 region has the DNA TGTGCCAGCAGTGGGGTAGGAAGGCAGCCCCAGCATTTT. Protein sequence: CASSGVGRQPQHF.

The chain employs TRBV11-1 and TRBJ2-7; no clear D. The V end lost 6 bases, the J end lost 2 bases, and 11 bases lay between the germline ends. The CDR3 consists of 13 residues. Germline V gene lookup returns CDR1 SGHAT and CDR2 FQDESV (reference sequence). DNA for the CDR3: TGTGCCAGCAGACGGGCCGAAACCTACGAGCAGTACTTC. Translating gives CASRRAETYEQYF.

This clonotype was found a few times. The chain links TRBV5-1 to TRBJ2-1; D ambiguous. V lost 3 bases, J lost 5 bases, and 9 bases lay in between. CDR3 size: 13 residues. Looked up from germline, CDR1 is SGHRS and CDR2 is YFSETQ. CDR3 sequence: CASSYRPDNEQFF. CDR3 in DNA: TGCGCCAGCAGCTACAGACCGGACAATGAGCAGTTCTTC.

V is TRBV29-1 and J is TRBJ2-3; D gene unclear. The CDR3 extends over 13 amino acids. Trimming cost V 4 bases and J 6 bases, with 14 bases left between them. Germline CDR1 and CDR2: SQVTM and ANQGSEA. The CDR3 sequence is CSVALLVPDTQYF. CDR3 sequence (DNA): TGCAGCGTTGCGTTGTTAGTCCCGGATACGCAGTATTTT.